These 28 T cell receptor beta chains were sequenced from one sample in a study of T cells in Graves' hyperthyroidism and ophthalmopathy (dated by TCRdb to about 2019). Library construction relied on multiplex PCR. The run used an Illumina HiSeq 2000. The TCR beta CDR3 regions were amplified from RNA transcripts. The TCR CDR3 was subjected to a first round of RT-PCR using the HTBI primer set and the Qiagen OneStep RT-PCR kit. In-frame beta chains were kept once TCRdb had trimmed the public reads at Q25 with fastp and called clones with MiXCR. Rows with a matching CDR3 protein are joined into one entry that keeps the most common DNA and genes. The sample data list around 420,000 distinct CDR3 sequences, and 15% to 19% of these were observed just once. The top ten clones comprise roughly 14% of the sample. The sequencing sample was made of blood. The receptor set was obtained from a woman younger than 35 with Graves' hyperthyroidism.

The rearrangement joins TRBV20-1 to TRBJ2-7; D is perhaps TRBD1 (6 bases). The V gene lost 6 bases and the J gene lost 5 bases, with 17 bases spanning the gap. CDR1 and CDR2 from the germline V gene are DFQATT and SNEGSKA (reference sequence). The CDR3 is 13 residues long. The CDR3 coding sequence is TGCAGTGCCCTACAGGGTACAGCAAACGAGCAGTACTTC. This sequence encodes CSALQGTANEQYF.

The V call is TRBV4-3, the J call TRBJ2-3; a weak D match, TRBD1 (6 bases). Between the trimmed V and J ends, which lost 0 bases and 5 bases, there was a span of 15 bases. The CDR3 spans 16 residues. Germline assignment: CDR1 LGHNA and CDR2 YSLEER. CDR3 sequence (DNA): TGCGCCAGCAGCCAAGATAAGGGGGTTCGGGGAGATACGCAGTATTTT. This codes for CASSQDKGVRGDTQYF.

This chain uses TRBV7-9 with TRBJ1-4, with 7 bases matching TRBD1. CDR3 size: 14 residues. Germline V CDR1 and CDR2: SEHNR, FQNEAQ (reference sequence). The junction had 7 bases not matched to a gene; V was cut back by 5 bases and J by 7 bases. The CDR3: CASSTVQGTEKLFF. The CDR3 coding sequence is TGTGCCAGCAGCACGGTACAGGGGACTGAAAAACTGTTTTTT. Full variable domain (missing parts from reference TRBV7-9 and TRBJ1-4): DTGVSQNPRHKITKRGQNVTFRCDPISEHNRLYWYRQTLGQGPEFLTYFQNEAQLEKSRLLSDRFSAERPKGSFSTLEIQRTEQGDSAMYLCASSTVQGTEKLFFGSGTQLSVL.

The chain joins TRBV28 to TRBJ2-1, with D possibly TRBD2 on 6 matching bases. Trimming removed 6 bases at V and 5 bases at J, with 17 bases between. CDR3 length: 15 amino acids. Germline V CDR1 and CDR2: MDHEN, SYDVKM. The CDR3 bases are TGTGCCAGCAGGACCTTAGCGGAGTCCCACAATGAGCAGTTCTTC. Its translation: CASRTLAESHNEQFF.

This clonotype was observed many times. The CDR3 nucleotides are TGTGCCAGCAGTTCCGCGGCTCCCAACACTGAAGCTTTCTTT. It is translated as CASSSAAPNTEAFF. The rearrangement joins TRBV6-1 to TRBJ1-1, with no clear D. Looked up from germline, CDR1 is MNHNS and CDR2 is SASEGT. This CDR3 spans 14 amino acids. The ends were cut back, 5 bases at V and 2 bases at J, with 12 bases in the middle.

This clonotype was detected many times. V usage is TRBV7-2 and J usage is TRBJ2-2; D is unresolved. The V gene's germline CDR1 is SGHTA and CDR2 FQGNSA. The CDR3 has 15 amino acids. The germline V and J ends were trimmed by 2 bases and 4 bases, with 11 bases remaining between them. CDR3 protein: CASSLTGPSTGELFF. The CDR3 bases are TGTGCCAGCAGCTTAACCGGACCCTCCACCGGGGAGCTGTTTTTT. The complete variable domain, with remaining parts taken from reference TRBV7-2 and TRBJ2-2, reads GAGVSQSPSNKVTEKGKDVELRCDPISGHTALYWYRQSLGQGLEFLIYFQGNSAPDKSGLPSDRFSAERTGGSVSTLTIQRTQQEDSAVYLCASSLTGPSTGELFFGEGSRLTVL.

In this sample, this clonotype turned up many times. V is TRBV6-1 and J is TRBJ1-1; D unclear. The CDR3 totals 15 residues. V lost 5 bases to trimming and J lost 0 bases, with 13 bases between them. Germline CDR1 is MNHNS and CDR2 is SASEGT. The CDR3 here is CASSRLTEMNTEAFF. The CDR3 bases are TGTGCCAGCAGTCGATTGACGGAAATGAACACTGAAGCTTTCTTT.

This clonotype was detected many times. The chain uses TRBV7-2 and TRBJ2-1; 11 bases line up with TRBD2. This CDR3 is built from 15 residues. J lost 6 bases, V lost 3 bases, and 4 bases had no gene match. Germline assignment: CDR1 SGHTA and CDR2 FQGNSA. The CDR3 loop is CASSFVAGGPNEQFF. For the CDR3, the DNA is TGTGCCAGCAGCTTCGTAGCGGGAGGGCCCAATGAGCAGTTCTTC.

With regard to this clonotype: A much larger clone differs by one base, so this may be a read error. CDR3 amino acids: CASSPNGNTIYF. CDR3 DNA sequence: TGTGCCAGCAGCCCCAACGGAAACACCATATATTTT. The chain joins TRBV9 to TRBJ1-3; D gene uncertain. The CDR3 extends over 12 amino acids. The V and J ends lost 4 bases and 4 bases respectively, with 6 bases between them. Looked up from germline, CDR1 is SGDLS and CDR2 is YYNGEE.

This clonotype has just a few counts. Sequence at one end of the junction differs from germline and may be a read error. V gene TRBV12-3 or TRBV12-4 combines with J gene TRBJ2-5; D is unresolved. The CDR3 consists of 12 residues. Here the CDR3 reads CASSLVQEAQYF. Here the CDR3 DNA reads TGTGCCAGCAGTTTAGTACAAGAGGCCCAGTACTTC.

This clonotype was detected a few times. The chain joins TRBV5-1 to TRBJ2-5; TRBD2 matches at 7 bases. The germline V gene encodes CDR1 SGHRS and CDR2 YFSETQ. Losses at the gene ends were 3 bases for V and 3 bases for J; bases not matched to a gene: 2. This CDR3 has 13 amino acids. The CDR3: CASSWGGEETQYF. For the CDR3, the DNA is TGCGCCAGCAGCTGGGGGGGAGAAGAGACCCAGTACTTC.

The genes are TRBV18 and TRBJ1-6; the D is unclear. Germline loops: CDR1 KGHSH, CDR2 LQKENI. The CDR3 is 15 residues long. Deletions cut 7 bases from V and 0 bases from J, with 10 bases between. The CDR3 DNA reads as TGTGCCAGCTTCAACTCGAGCTCCTATAATTCACCCCTCCACTTT. This codes for CASFNSSSYNSPLHF.

This clonotype occurred many times. The chain combines TRBV20-1 with TRBJ2-7; 10 positions match TRBD2. The germline V gene encodes CDR1 DFQATT and CDR2 SNEGSKA (reference sequence). The CDR3 length is 17 residues. V dropped 0 bases and J dropped 2; count of bases not matched to a gene: 10. For the CDR3, the DNA is TGCAGTGCTAGAGATCTGCGGCTAGCGGGGGCCCCCTACGAGCAGTACTTC. Translation gives CSARDLRLAGAPYEQYF.

This clonotype occurred many times. This chain links TRBV7-2 with TRBJ2-3, with TRBD1 identical over 9 bases. The V and J ends lost 4 bases and 6 bases, in that order; junction bases with no gene match: 5. Per germline, CDR1 SGHTA and CDR2 FQGNSA. The CDR3 length is 14 residues. In nucleotides, the CDR3 is TGTGCCAGCAGCTCGGGACAGGGATCGGATACGCAGTATTTT. It encodes CASSSGQGSDTQYF.

The V call is TRBV7-6, the J call TRBJ2-1, with TRBD2 identical over 10 bases. Trimming cost V 1 base and J 0 bases; bases outside gene matches: 9. CDR1 and CDR2 (germline): SGHVS, FNYEAQ. The CDR3 has 19 residues. For the CDR3, the DNA is TGTGCCAGCAGCTTAGAGCCTAGCGGGAGAGGAAGCTCCTACAATGAGCAGTTCTTC. This translates into CASSLEPSGRGSSYNEQFF.

There are many counts of this clonotype. The chain links TRBV2 to TRBJ2-2; possibly TRBD2 for D (6 bases). V lost 7 bases, J lost 3 bases, and 9 bases lay in between. Germline V gene data show CDR1 as SNHLY and CDR2 as FYNNEI. CDR3 size: 13 residues. The CDR3 is CASTSEYTGELFF. As DNA, the CDR3 is TGTGCCAGCACTAGCGAGTACACCGGGGAGCTGTTTTTT.

This clonotype was seen many times. The CDR3 loop reads CASSFRPAGVYNEQFF. Written as DNA, the CDR3 is TGTGCCAGCAGCTTCCGCCCTGCGGGAGTTTACAATGAGCAGTTCTTC. The rearrangement joins TRBV7-9 to TRBJ2-1, with 7 positions matching TRBD2. Per germline, CDR1 SEHNR and CDR2 FQNEAQ (reference sequence). The V and J ends lost 3 bases and 4 bases, in that order; junction bases with no gene match: 9. The CDR3 length is 16 residues.

Worth noting for this clonotype: This may arise from a read error, as a much more abundant clone is one base away. This chain links TRBV6-2 or TRBV6-3 with TRBJ2-7; 11 positions match TRBD2. V trimming: 7 bases; J trimming: 2 bases; junction bases outside the gene matches: 1. The CDR3 is 13 residues long. In germline, CDR1 is MNHEY, CDR2 SVGEGT. CDR3 residues: CASNSGRAYEQYF. Here the CDR3 DNA reads TGTGCCAGCAATAGCGGGAGGGCCTACGAGCAGTACTTC.

This clonotype was seen a handful of times. A read error may produce the germline difference seen at one junction end. This chain joins TRBV2 and TRBJ1-1; maybe TRBD1 (5 bases). The germline CDR1 and CDR2 sequences are SNHLY and FYNNEI. The CDR3 spans 15 residues. The CDR3 coding sequence is TGTGCCAGCAGGTCCAGTCAGGGTAGGAACACTAAAGCTTTCTTT. It translates to CASRSSQGRNTKAFF.

The J gene is TRBJ2-1, the V gene TRBV18; the match to TRBD1 covers 9 bases. Germline V gives CDR1 KGHSH, CDR2 LQKENI. Trimming cost V 3 bases and J 1 base; bases outside gene matches: 4. The CDR3 runs to 16 residues. The CDR3 loop reads CASSPMDRGSYNEQFF. The CDR3, as DNA: TGTGCCAGCTCACCCATGGACAGGGGATCCTACAATGAGCAGTTCTTC. Together with reference TRBV18 and TRBJ2-1, the CDR3 gives the full variable domain: NAGVMQNPRHLVRRRGQEARLRCSPMKGHSHVYWYRQLPEEGLKFMVYLQKENIIDESGMPKERFSAEFPKEGPSILRIQQVVRGDSAAYFCASSPMDRGSYNEQFFGPGTRLTVL.

This clonotype was seen repeatedly, ten times or more. This chain links TRBV27 with TRBJ1-1, with a weak D call TRBD1 (5 bases). Trimming pared 5 bases from V and 7 bases from J, leaving 17 bases between. Germline CDR1 reads MNHEY; CDR2 reads SMNVEV (reference sequence). The CDR3 has 14 amino acids. In DNA, the CDR3 is TGTGCCAGCAGTGCCGGGACCCTCCAGGGTGAAGCTTTCTTT. It translates to CASSAGTLQGEAFF.

The table lists this clonotype with many counts. CDR3 amino acids: CASSLANTIYF. CDR3 nucleotides: TGTGCCAGCAGTTTAGCGAACACCATATATTTT. V is TRBV12-3 or TRBV12-4 and J is TRBJ1-3; D ambiguous. CDR3 length: 11 residues. Trimming removed 0 bases from V and 7 bases from J, with 1 base in between.

The chain joins TRBV11-1 to TRBJ1-2; perhaps TRBD1 as D (5 bases). Trimming pared 5 bases from V and 0 bases from J, leaving 13 bases between. This CDR3 has 15 residues. CDR1 is SGHAT, CDR2 FQDESV, per germline (reference sequence). This CDR3 reads CASSKDWGPNYGYTF. The CDR3 DNA follows: TGTGCCAGCAGCAAGGACTGGGGACCTAACTATGGCTACACCTTC.

This clonotype was recorded at least ten times. The chain joins TRBV6-2 or TRBV6-3 to TRBJ2-7; D possibly corresponds to TRBD2 (6 bases). CDR1 is MNHEY and CDR2 is SVGEGT in the germline V gene. V was trimmed by 0 bases and J by 7 bases, leaving 10 bases between them. The CDR3 runs to 13 residues. The CDR3 coding sequence is TGTGCCAGCAGTTACTCGGCGGCGGGGGAGCAGTACTTC. Protein sequence: CASSYSAAGEQYF.

This clonotype was observed many times. The chain has TRBV2 and TRBJ2-7, with D tentatively TRBD2 (5 bases). Per germline, CDR1 SNHLY and CDR2 FYNNEI. The V end lost 10 bases, the J end lost 6 bases, and 13 bases lay between the germline ends. The CDR3 spans 11 residues. The CDR3 protein is CATNEGSEQYF. In nucleotides, the CDR3 is TGTGCCACCAACGAGGGTTCCGAGCAGTACTTC.

This chain uses TRBV18 with TRBJ2-1, with TRBD2 matching 10 bases. V shed 3 bases and J 6 bases; nucleotides not matched to a gene: 8. CDR1 is KGHSH and CDR2 is LQKENI in the germline V gene. CDR3 length: 16 amino acids. This CDR3 reads CASSPQAGGPGNEQFF. CDR3 nucleotides: TGTGCCAGCTCACCCCAAGCGGGAGGGCCGGGCAATGAGCAGTTCTTC.

The sample holds a few counts of this clonotype. The chain joins TRBV6-2 or TRBV6-3 to TRBJ2-2; TRBD1 might be the D (5 bases). This CDR3 contains 13 residues. V gave up 5 bases and J gave up 3 bases, with 7 bases separating them. Germline CDR1 and CDR2: MNHEY and SVGEGT. CDR3 region: CASSATDTGELFF. Written as DNA, the CDR3 is TGTGCCAGCAGTGCGACAGACACCGGGGAGCTGTTTTTT.

This clonotype came up many times. This chain joins TRBV18 and TRBJ1-1, with D unresolved. The ends were cut back, 1 base at V and 0 bases at J, with 9 bases in the middle. The CDR3 loop spans 15 amino acids. Germline V lookup: CDR1 KGHSH, CDR2 LQKENI. CDR3 region: CASSPQVLMNTEAFF. The DNA for the CDR3 is TGTGCCAGCTCACCACAGGTGCTTATGAACACTGAAGCTTTCTTT.